The clone carrying this T cell receptor beta chain was seen a few times. This specimen comes from a study of beta chain features in type 1 diabetes. Germline values: CDR1 LNHDA, CDR2 SQIVND (reference sequence). The length of the CDR3 is 14 residues. The V end lost 5 bases, the J end lost 5 bases, and 15 bases lay between the germline ends. Expressed TCRB transcripts were sequenced, since all the RNA that had been isolated was reverse transcribed. Assay: immunoSEQ multiplex PCR; the TCRdb copy retains only in-frame clones and omits some. The table lists about 150,000 clones, over 8.5% of them singletons.

The receptor comes from a man aged 18 to 29 in good health. The sample taken for sequencing was central memory CD4+ T cells from blood. The chain employs TRBV19 and TRBJ2-5; D remains ambiguous. CDR3 residues: CASSVLAVGETQYF. The CDR3 nucleotides read TGTGCCAGTAGTGTCCTGGCGGTCGGGGAGACCCAGTACTTC.